Shown below are 5 T cell receptor beta chains from a single sample sequenced in a study of sequential checkpoint blockade in melanoma. Generated by immunoSEQ multiplex PCR, the TCRdb table keeps only in-frame clones and is missing some. The table records tens of thousands of clones, more than 25% of them present only once. Documented treatment: randomized to nivolumab then ipilimumab (arm A) or the reverse (arm B). The source was tumor tissue (inferred from file names), collected from a patient given nivolumab and ipilimumab in sequence. The receptors were gathered from a human donor with melanoma.

The chain couples TRBV11-3 to TRBJ2-6; no clear D gene. The CDR3 covers 16 residues. Trimming took off 2 bases at V and 2 bases at J, with 10 bases between the two ends. Per the germline V gene, CDR1 is SGHNT and CDR2 is YENEEA. CDR3 sequence reads: CASSLQTPAGANVLTF. CDR3 DNA: TGTGCCAGCAGCTTACAGACCCCGGCTGGGGCCAACGTCCTGACTTTC. Full variable domain (rest looked up from reference TRBV11-3 and TRBJ2-6): EAGVVQSPRYKIIEKKQPVAFWCNPISGHNTLYWYLQNLGQGPELLIRYENEEAVDDSQLPKDRFSAERLKGVDSTLKIQPAELGDSAVYLCASSLQTPAGANVLTFGAGSRLTVL.

The chain uses TRBV15 and TRBJ1-6; possibly TRBD1 for D (5 bases). Germline V lookup: CDR1 LNHNV, CDR2 YYDKDF (reference sequence). CDR3 length equals 17 residues. V was cut by 8 bases and J by 7 bases, with 24 bases left in between. The CDR3: CATSGGEGRISNSPLHF. CDR3 DNA: TGTGCCACCTCCGGAGGCGAGGGGCGGATTTCGAATTCACCCCTCCACTTT.

This chain uses TRBV29-1 with TRBJ2-7; D may match TRBD1 or TRBD2 (5 bases each). CDR1 is SQVTM, CDR2 ANQGSEA, per germline. The CDR3 is 12 amino acids. V was clipped by 4 bases and J by 2 bases, with 9 bases between them. CDR3 nucleotide sequence: TGCAGCGTTGTCCGGGGCACCTACGAGCAGTACTTC. It specifies CSVVRGTYEQYF.

The rearrangement joins TRBV9 to TRBJ1-2; D is uncertain. Germline V lookup: CDR1 SGDLS, CDR2 YYNGEE. This CDR3 spans 13 amino acids. Trimming stripped 2 bases from V and 13 bases from J, with 18 bases between. CDR3 DNA sequence: TGTGCCAGCAGCGTCGTAGGACCGTCTGTTTTCACCTTC. Translated, it gives CASSVVGPSVFTF.

This clone has a count of ten or more. The CDR3 region is CASSSGQWHNYGYTF. CDR3 sequence (DNA): TGTGCCAGCAGCTCGGGACAGTGGCATAACTATGGCTACACCTTC. This chain uses TRBV11-3 with TRBJ1-2; 7 nucleotides match TRBD1. The CDR3 loop spans 15 amino acids. CDR1 is SGHNT and CDR2 is YENEEA in the germline V gene. V lost 4 bases and J lost 1; bases outside the gene matches: 6.